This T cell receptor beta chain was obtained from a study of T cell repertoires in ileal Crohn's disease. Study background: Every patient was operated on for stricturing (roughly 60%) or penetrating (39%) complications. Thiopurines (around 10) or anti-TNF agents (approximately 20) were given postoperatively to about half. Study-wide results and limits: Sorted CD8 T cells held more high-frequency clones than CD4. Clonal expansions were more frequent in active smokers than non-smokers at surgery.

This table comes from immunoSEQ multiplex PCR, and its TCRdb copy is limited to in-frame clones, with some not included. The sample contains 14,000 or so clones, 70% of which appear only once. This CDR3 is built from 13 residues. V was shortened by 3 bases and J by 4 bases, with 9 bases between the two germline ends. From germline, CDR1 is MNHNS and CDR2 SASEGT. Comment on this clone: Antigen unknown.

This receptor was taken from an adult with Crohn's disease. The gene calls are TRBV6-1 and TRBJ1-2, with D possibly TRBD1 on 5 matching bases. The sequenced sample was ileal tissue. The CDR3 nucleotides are TGTGCCAGCAGTGATATGACAGTCTATGGCTACACCTTC. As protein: CASSDMTVYGYTF.